What follows is one TCR beta chain and its context. The antigen is not known. The CDR3 covers 14 residues. Method: immunoSEQ multiplex PCR; TCRdb's copy keeps in-frame clones and lacks some. The sample has 55,000 to 70,000 clones; around 94% are singletons. This sample is part of a study of cytomegalovirus exposure and HLA in healthy donors. Findings and limits, study-wide: The CMV antigen specificity of a few CMV-associated chains was confirmed through in vitro analysis. Reportedly, cytomegalovirus status was diagnosed with high sensitivity and specificity.

The TCR was taken from a man aged 18-30 years in good health and CMV-seronegative. The sequenced material came from PBMCs. The chain combines TRBV21-1 with TRBJ2-2; the table's D gene call, TRBD1, was not cross checked with the DNA. TRBV21-1 corresponds to a pseudogene. The CDR3 DNA follows: TGTGCCAGCAGCAAACGGACACTAACCGGGGAGCTGTTTTTT. As protein: CASSKRTLTGELFF.